A single sample gave rise to the 7 T cell receptor beta chains below, sequenced in a study of blood T cell repertoires in COVID-19. The method was immunoSEQ multiplex PCR; TCRdb's version includes in-frame clones alone and lacks a portion of them. The data hold about 160,000 clones, with approximately 83% observed a single time. Material for sequencing was peripheral blood. Every receptor here comes from a woman of 80 years or more with active or convalescent COVID-19.

This clone was detected only a few times. The chain has TRBV9 and TRBJ2-3, with 7 bases fitting TRBD2. V trimming: 4 bases; J trimming: 6 bases; junction bases outside the gene matches: 5. The V gene's germline CDR1 is SGDLS and CDR2 YYNGEE. The length of the CDR3 is 13 residues. The CDR3 DNA reads as TGTGCCAGCAGCTCTAGCGGCGCGGATACGCAGTATTTT. Protein sequence: CASSSSGADTQYF.

The CDR3 DNA is TGTGCCAGCAGTCCGCTAGGCCCCTATGGCTACACCTTC. Its protein product is CASSPLGPYGYTF. The chain joins TRBV27 to TRBJ1-2; D unresolved. The CDR3 is 13 residues long. V lost 5 bases to trimming and J lost 4 bases, with 11 bases between them. The germline V gene encodes CDR1 MNHEY and CDR2 SMNVEV (reference sequence).

The CDR3 reads CATSDRKTASLNTGELFF. CDR3 nucleotides: TGTGCCACCAGTGATCGAAAGACAGCCTCCTTGAACACCGGGGAGCTGTTTTTT. This chain connects TRBV24-1 to TRBJ2-2, with D perhaps TRBD1 (5 bases). Germline CDR1 and CDR2: KGHDR and SFDVKD. This CDR3 region has 18 residues. Deletions cut 3 bases from V and 1 base from J, with 17 bases between.

The rearrangement joins TRBV19 to TRBJ2-6; 12 nucleotides agree with TRBD1. The CDR3 runs 16 residues. Trimming removed 10 bases from V and 3 bases from J; junction bases left unmatched: 7. CDR1 and CDR2 from the germline V gene are LNHDA and SQIVND (reference sequence). The CDR3 spells CATTGTGGGGANVLTF. CDR3 DNA: TGTGCCACAACCGGGACAGGGGGCGGTGGGGCCAACGTCCTGACTTTC.

This sequence joins TRBV29-1 and TRBJ2-1; D ambiguous. Trimming left V 7 bases short and J 0 bases short, with 10 bases between. This CDR3 comprises 13 residues. Germline CDR1 reads SQVTM; CDR2 reads ANQGSEA. For the CDR3, the DNA is TGCAGCGCCGATGCTAGCTCCTACAATGAGCAGTTCTTC. This encodes CSADASSYNEQFF.

The chain joins TRBV5-1 to TRBJ2-1, with 11 bases fitting TRBD2. Trimming at V came to 4 bases and at J to 0 bases, leaving 3 bases not matched to a gene. The CDR3 covers 16 residues. Germline V gene sequence: CDR1 SGHRS, CDR2 YFSETQ. In DNA, the CDR3 is TGCGCCAGCAGCAAAACTAGCGGGGGCTCCTACAATGAGCAGTTCTTC. Encoded protein: CASSKTSGGSYNEQFF.

This sequence joins TRBV4-3 and TRBJ1-6; D gene uncertain. The CDR3 is 18 amino acids. CDR1 LGHNA and CDR2 YSLEER come from the germline V gene. The V and J ends lost 0 bases and 0 bases respectively, with 12 bases between them. The CDR3 DNA reads TGCGCCAGCAGCCAAGATGCCCGACAAAGCTCCTATAATTCACCCCTCCACTTT. This encodes CASSQDARQSSYNSPLHF.